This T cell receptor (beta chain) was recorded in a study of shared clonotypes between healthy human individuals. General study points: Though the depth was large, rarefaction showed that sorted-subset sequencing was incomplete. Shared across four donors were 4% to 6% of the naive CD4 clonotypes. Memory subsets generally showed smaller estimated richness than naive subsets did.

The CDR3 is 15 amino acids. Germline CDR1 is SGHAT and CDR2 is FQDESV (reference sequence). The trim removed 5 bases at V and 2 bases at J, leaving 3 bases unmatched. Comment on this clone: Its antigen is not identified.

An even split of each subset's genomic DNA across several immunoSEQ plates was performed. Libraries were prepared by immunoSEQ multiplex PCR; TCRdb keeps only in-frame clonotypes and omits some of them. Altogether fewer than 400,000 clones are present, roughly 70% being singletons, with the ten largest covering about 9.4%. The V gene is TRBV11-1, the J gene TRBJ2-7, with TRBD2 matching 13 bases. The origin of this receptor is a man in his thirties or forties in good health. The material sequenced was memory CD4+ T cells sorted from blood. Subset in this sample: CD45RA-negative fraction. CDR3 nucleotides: TGTGCCAGCAGCCGAGGACTAGCGGGAGCCTACGAGCAGTACTTC. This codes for CASSRGLAGAYEQYF.